This T cell receptor (beta chain) was identified during a study of blood T cells in healthy people across ages. Study outcomes and limitations: Comparison with aged donors showed that long-lived donors had more naive CD4+ cells and higher diversity.

The CDR3 loop spans 18 amino acids. After removal of 5 bases from V and 4 bases from J, the junction contained 13 bases not matched to a gene. CDR1 and CDR2 (germline): MNHEY, SMNVEV (reference sequence). Each donor supplied approximately 10 milliliters of peripheral blood. Note on this clonotype: Its antigen is unknown.

Combining a sample-barcoded 5' primer with a J-beta primer mix, a second PCR ran for about 6 to 11 cycles. In TCRdb, the 5' RACE reads were re-called with MiXCR into one record per CDR3 protein. The sample includes about 970,000 distinct CDR3 sequences, roughly half of them seen just once. The chain carries TRBV27 and TRBJ1-4; 10 bases are a match to TRBD1. Sequences were obtained from blood. The sequence was obtained from a woman aged 55-69 years in good health. CDR3 in amino acids: CASSLRRDRGFLNEKLFF. The CDR3 coding sequence is TGTGCCAGCAGTCTCCGGCGGGACAGGGGCTTCCTTAATGAAAAACTGTTTTTT.